These T cell receptor beta chains were read from a single sample in a study of cytomegalovirus exposure and HLA in healthy donors. The repertoire was sequenced with immunoSEQ multiplex PCR; TCRdb's copy has only in-frame clones and lacks some. Among around 150,000 clones listed, around 79% were seen once. Sequenced input: PBMCs. The source is a woman aged 45-60 years in good health and CMV-seropositive. Each CDR3 is given with its conserved first and last residue. A D gene is named only where the DNA matches it firmly. Not all rows give a size; the values are once, few, many and, for expanded clones, a class.

>TRBV28|TRBJ1-1|NA|NA
TGTGCCAGCAGAGCCCAGGCTATCAACACTGAAGCTTTCTTT
CASRAQAINTEAFF
>TRBV7-8|TRBJ2-5|NA|NA
TGTGCCAGCAGCTTAGCCACAGGACAAGAGACCCAGTACTTC
CASSLATGQETQYF
>TRBV10-3|TRBJ1-2|NA|NA
TGTGCCATCAGTGAACCCGACAGATACTATGGCTACACCTTC
CAISEPDRYYGYTF
>TRBV28|TRBJ2-1|NA|TRBD1
TGTGCCAGCAGTTGGGCCGGGACAGGGGGCCACAATGAGCAGTTCTTC
CASSWAGTGGHNEQFF
>TRBV27|TRBJ2-7|NA|NA
TGTGCCAGCAGTGCCGGGACTTCCACCTACGAGCAGTACTTC
CASSAGTSTYEQYF
>TRBV19|TRBJ2-3|NA|NA
TGTGCCAGTAGTATTACCGGGAGAAGGTGGGGAGATACGCAGTATTTT
CASSITGRRWGDTQYF
>TRBV6-5|TRBJ1-2|NA|TRBD1
TGTGCCAGCAGTTCAGAACAGGGGTATGGCTACACCTTC
CASSSEQGYGYTF
>TRBV9|TRBJ2-3|NA|TRBD2
TGTGCCAGCAGCGTAACGGCTAGCGGGGGGTATAGCACAGATACGCAGTATTTT
CASSVTASGGYSTDTQYF
>TRBV5-1|TRBJ2-7|NA|TRBD1
TGCGCCAGCCAAACCGGGACAGGAACCTACGAGCAGTACTTC
CASQTGTGTYEQYF
>TRBV4-1|TRBJ2-6|NA|NA
TGCGCCAGCAGCCCATTCGCAGGACACCGAGGGGCCAACGTCCTGACTTTC
CASSPFAGHRGANVLTF
>TRBV2|TRBJ1-4|few|NA
TGTGCCAGCAAACAGGCTATGGATAAACTGTTTTTT
CASKQAMDKLFF
>TRBV30|TRBJ1-1|NA|TRBD1
TGTGCCTGGGGGCGGTCGGACAGGGACCGCACTGAAGCTTTCTTT
CAWGRSDRDRTEAFF
>TRBV18|TRBJ2-1|NA|NA
TGTGCCAGCTCACCGAGTTCAGGGGCAAGCTCCTACAATGAGCAGTTCTTC
CASSPSSGASSYNEQFF
>TRBV18|TRBJ2-2|NA|NA
TGTGCCAGCTCACTACGGGGGGCCACCGGGGAGCTGTTTTTT
CASSLRGATGELFF
>TRBV7-2|TRBJ2-3|NA|TRBD2
TGTGCCAGCAGCTCTGGGGGGGCTAGCGGGGGACACACAGATACGCAGTATTTT
CASSSGGASGGHTDTQYF
>TRBV5-1|TRBJ1-4|NA|NA
TGCGCCAGCAGCATCTCCGGGACAAGCAATGAAAAACTGTTTTTT
CASSISGTSNEKLFF
>TRBV29-1|TRBJ2-5|NA|TRBD2
TGCAGCGTTGAGGGGAGACTAGCTCGAGAGACCCAGTACTTC
CSVEGRLARETQYF
>TRBV27|TRBJ1-1|few|TRBD1
TGTGCCAGCAGAAGGAGACCGGGACAGGGGAACACTGAAGCTTTCTTT
CASRRRPGQGNTEAFF
>TRBV12-5|TRBJ2-1|few|TRBD2
TGTGCTAGTGGTCTTACGACTAGCGGGAGAAACAATGAGCAGTTCTTC
CASGLTTSGRNNEQFF
>TRBV19|TRBJ1-1|once|TRBD1
TGTGCCAGTAGCATCGACCGACAGGGGAGTCTACTCTTT
CASSIDRQGSLLF
>TRBV5-1|TRBJ2-7|NA|NA
TGCGCCAGCAGCTTGGACGGAGGTCCCAGCTCCTACGAGCAGTACTTC
CASSLDGGPSSYEQYF
>TRBV6-6|TRBJ1-5|once|NA
TGTGCCAGCAGTGTACCGGGGGGGGTTCAGCCCCAGCATTTT
CASSVPGGVQPQHF
>TRBV29-1|TRBJ1-1|NA|NA
TGCAGCGTTGAACGACAGCCGAACACTGAAGCTTTCTTT
CSVERQPNTEAFF
>TRBV7-9|TRBJ1-1|NA|NA
TGTGCCAGCAGCTTTAGTATCACTGAAGCTTTCTTT
CASSFSITEAFF
>TRBV2|TRBJ2-5|once|TRBD1
TGTGCCAGCATGAAGGACAGGGCTCGGCAGACCCAGTACTTC
CASMKDRARQTQYF
>TRBV2|TRBJ1-2|few|TRBD1
TGTGCCAGCAGCGATGGAACCGGGACAGGGAACTATGGCTACACCTTC
CASSDGTGTGNYGYTF
>TRBV10-2|TRBJ2-2|few|NA
TGCGCCAGCACAAGAGGGGGGAACACCGGGGAGCTGTTTTTT
CASTRGGNTGELFF
>TRBV4-1|TRBJ2-5|NA|NA
TGCGCCAGCAGCCAAGGGAACGGCCGGGACACCTTCCAAGAGACCCAGTACTTC
CASSQGNGRDTFQETQYF
>TRBV25-1|TRBJ1-2|few|NA
TGTGCCAGCAGTCATGACACATATGGCTACACCTTC
CASSHDTYGYTF
>TRBV28|TRBJ2-1|once|NA
TGTGCCAGCAGTTTCTTCAATGAGCAGTTCTTC
CASSFFNEQFF
>TRBV7-2|TRBJ1-2|NA|TRBD1
TGTGCCAGCAGCTTACGACAGGGGTCTATCGATGGCTACACCTTC
CASSLRQGSIDGYTF
>TRBV10-1|TRBJ2-1|NA|NA
TGCGCCAGCAGTGAGCCGAACAGGGTACATGAGCAGTTCTTC
CASSEPNRVHEQFF